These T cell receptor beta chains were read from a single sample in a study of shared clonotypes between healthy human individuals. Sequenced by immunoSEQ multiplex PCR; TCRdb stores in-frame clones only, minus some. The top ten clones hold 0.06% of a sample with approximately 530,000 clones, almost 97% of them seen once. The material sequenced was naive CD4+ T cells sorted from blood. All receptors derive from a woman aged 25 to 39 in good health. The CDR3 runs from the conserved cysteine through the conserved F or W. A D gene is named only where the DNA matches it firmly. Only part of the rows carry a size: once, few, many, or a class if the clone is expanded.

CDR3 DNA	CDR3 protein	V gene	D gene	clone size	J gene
TGCAGCGTTGCACCGACAGCTGAAGAGACCCAGTACTTC	CSVAPTAEETQYF	TRBV29-1	NA	NA	TRBJ2-5
TGTGCCAGTGGGGGACGGAGTAGCAATCAGCCCCAGCATTTT	CASGGRSSNQPQHF	TRBV19	NA	NA	TRBJ1-5
TGTGCCAGCAGCTTTGTCTACGAGCAGTACTTC	CASSFVYEQYF	TRBV11-3	NA	NA	TRBJ2-7
TGTGCCAGTAGTAAGGCAGGCTACGAGCAGTACTTC	CASSKAGYEQYF	TRBV19	NA	NA	TRBJ2-7
TGCGCCAGCAAGAAGTCCGAGGGGGGCACAGATACGCAGTATTTT	CASKKSEGGTDTQYF	TRBV5-1	NA	NA	TRBJ2-3
TGTGCCAGCAGTTTACTGTTCGGAGAGCAGTACTTC	CASSLLFGEQYF	TRBV28	NA	NA	TRBJ2-5
TGTGCCAGCAGCTTTAGCGGGTCAGATACGCAGTATTTT	CASSFSGSDTQYF	TRBV11-2	TRBD2	NA	TRBJ2-3
TGTGCCAGCACCCCTAGCGGGAGGGTCAACAATGAGCAGTTCTTC	CASTPSGRVNNEQFF	TRBV7-9	TRBD2	NA	TRBJ2-1
TGTGCCAGCAGTTTACGCCCCGAGGGGGTAGCGGGAGTAAGGACCGGGGAGCTGTTTTTT	CASSLRPEGVAGVRTGELFF	TRBV27	TRBD2	NA	TRBJ2-2
TGTGCCAGCTCACCTAAGTCCGGGAGAGCTGGGGCCAACGTCCTGACTTTC	CASSPKSGRAGANVLTF	TRBV18	NA	NA	TRBJ2-6
TGCGCCAGCAGTTTGAGCGGGAGGTTCGACGAGCAGTACTTC	CASSLSGRFDEQYF	TRBV5-1	TRBD2	NA	TRBJ2-7
TGCGCCAGCAGCTTACCTACGGTATACAATGAGCAGTTCTTC	CASSLPTVYNEQFF	TRBV5-1	NA	once	TRBJ2-1
TGTGCCAGTAAGGTGTCTAGCGGGGTTAGCTCCTACAATGAGCAGTTCTTC	CASKVSSGVSSYNEQFF	TRBV19	TRBD2	NA	TRBJ2-1
TGTGCCAGCTCACCGCCAAATCTAAGTAGCGGGAGAAACGAGCAGTACTTC	CASSPPNLSSGRNEQYF	TRBV18	TRBD2	NA	TRBJ2-7
TGTGCCTGGAGTGTAACACTAGCGGGGTACAATGAGCAGTTCTTC	CAWSVTLAGYNEQFF	TRBV30	TRBD2	NA	TRBJ2-1
TGTGCCAGCAGCCGACAGCACGAGCAGTACTTC	CASSRQHEQYF	TRBV2	NA	NA	TRBJ2-7
TGTGCCAGTAGTATCGGACAGAATATCCAAGAGACCCAGTACTTC	CASSIGQNIQETQYF	TRBV19	NA	NA	TRBJ2-5
TGTGCCACCAGCAGAGGCCTAGTCGTTTATACCGGGGAGCTGTTTTTT	CATSRGLVVYTGELFF	TRBV15	NA	NA	TRBJ2-2
TGCGCCAGTGGGCTAACGGCGTACGAGCAGTACTTC	CASGLTAYEQYF	TRBV10-2	NA	NA	TRBJ2-7
TGTGCCAGCAGCTTAGACGGGACATTAAATGAAAAACTGTTTTTT	CASSLDGTLNEKLFF	TRBV7-8	NA	NA	TRBJ1-4
TGCGCCAGCAGCTCAGGACCCTACGAGCAGTACTTC	CASSSGPYEQYF	TRBV5-1	NA	NA	TRBJ2-7
TGTGCCAGTAGTACACTAGCGGGAGTCTACGAGCAGTACTTC	CASSTLAGVYEQYF	TRBV19	TRBD2	NA	TRBJ2-7
TGTGCCAGCAGCTTACAGACGAACACTGAAGCTTTCTTT	CASSLQTNTEAFF	TRBV7-9	NA	few	TRBJ1-1
TGCGCCAGCAGCTCGACAGGGATGAACACTGAAGCTTTCTTT	CASSSTGMNTEAFF	TRBV5-1	TRBD1	NA	TRBJ1-1
TGTGCCAGCAGCCCTCTAATCGAGGATACTAATGAAAAACTGTTTTTT	CASSPLIEDTNEKLFF	TRBV7-9	NA	once	TRBJ1-4
TGTGCCAGCAGATCACCGGGACTAGCGGACAATGAGCAGTTCTTC	CASRSPGLADNEQFF	TRBV2	TRBD2	NA	TRBJ2-1
TGTGCCAGTAGTATAGATGGTCGTAGTGGCTCGCAGGGCTACACCTTC	CASSIDGRSGSQGYTF	TRBV19	NA	NA	TRBJ1-2
TGTGCCAGCAGCTTGAAGCGCTACTATGGCTACACCTTC	CASSLKRYYGYTF	TRBV5-8	NA	NA	TRBJ1-2
TGTGCCAGCAGCTTAAGAGTAGCAGGCGGCTACGAGCAGTACTTC	CASSLRVAGGYEQYF	TRBV7-9	NA	NA	TRBJ2-7
TGTGCCACCAGCAGAGAGGGGAGCGGGAATTACAATGAGCAGTTCTTC	CATSREGSGNYNEQFF	TRBV15	TRBD2	NA	TRBJ2-1
TGCGCCAGCAGCCAAGAGGGGACTAGCGGGAGGCCGAGCTCCTACGAGCAGTACTTC	CASSQEGTSGRPSSYEQYF	TRBV4-1	TRBD2	NA	TRBJ2-7
TGTGCCAGCAGCCATTACTCGACTAGCGGGACCTACAATGAGCAGTTCTTC	CASSHYSTSGTYNEQFF	TRBV4-2	TRBD2	NA	TRBJ2-1
TGTGCCACCAGCAGAGTTCTCCGCCGGGACAGGAGAAAGGAACTGTTTTTT	CATSRVLRRDRRKELFF	TRBV15	TRBD1	NA	TRBJ1-4
TGTGCCAGCAGTTACATCGCCCGGGGTAACGCTGAAGCTTTCTTT	CASSYIARGNAEAFF	TRBV6-5	NA	NA	TRBJ1-1
TGTGCCAGCAGCCGACGAGCGGGAGTCTCCTACGAGCAGTACTTC	CASSRRAGVSYEQYF	TRBV4-2	TRBD2	NA	TRBJ2-7
TGTGCCAGCTCACCAAAAGAGGGGGCGCTTAATCAGCCCCAGCATTTT	CASSPKEGALNQPQHF	TRBV18	TRBD1	NA	TRBJ1-5
TGTGCCAGCAGTTACAGGGGTAGCTATAATTCACCCCTCCACTTT	CASSYRGSYNSPLHF	TRBV28	TRBD1	NA	TRBJ1-6
TGTGCCAGCAGTTCCATGGGACAGGGTAGGGACGAGCAGTACTTC	CASSSMGQGRDEQYF	TRBV28	TRBD1	once	TRBJ2-7
TGTGCCAGCAGTTCTAAAGGGGGAGCCAAAAACATTCAGTACTTC	CASSSKGGAKNIQYF	TRBV28	NA	NA	TRBJ2-4
TGTGCCAGCAGCCACATAGAAAAACTGTTTTTT	CASSHIEKLFF	TRBV28	NA	NA	TRBJ1-4
TGTGCCAGCAGTCTCCCCGGGGCCAAAAACATTCAGTACTTC	CASSLPGAKNIQYF	TRBV28	NA	NA	TRBJ2-4
TGTGCCAGCAGCTTAACTCAGCAAGAGACCCAGTACTTC	CASSLTQQETQYF	TRBV5-4	NA	NA	TRBJ2-5
TGTGCCAGCTCACTGTGGACAGGGCACAACGCGAACACCGGGGAGCTGTTTTTT	CASSLWTGHNANTGELFF	TRBV18	TRBD1	NA	TRBJ2-2
TGTGCCAGCAGCTTCGGCACTAGCAATCAGCCCCAGCATTTT	CASSFGTSNQPQHF	TRBV5-5	NA	NA	TRBJ1-5
TGTGCCAGCAGCCTCCCGACAGCCCTGGGGCTCAACTATGGCTACACCTTC	CASSLPTALGLNYGYTF	TRBV7-2	NA	NA	TRBJ1-2
TGTGCCAGCAGTTTAGCGGGAGCCCTCGAGCAGTACTTC	CASSLAGALEQYF	TRBV28	TRBD2	NA	TRBJ2-7
TGTGCCACCAGCGACCGCCGGGAGTCGAATGAGCAGTTCTTC	CATSDRRESNEQFF	TRBV15	NA	NA	TRBJ2-1
TGCGCCAGCAGCTTGTCACCATACAATGAGCAGTTCTTC	CASSLSPYNEQFF	TRBV5-1	NA	NA	TRBJ2-1
TGTGCCAGCAGGAGACAGGGGGCGCACACTGAAGCTTTCTTT	CASRRQGAHTEAFF	TRBV6-5	TRBD1	NA	TRBJ1-1
TGTGCCAGCAGTTACTCGGTAACCATGGGGTCCTACGAGCAGTACTTC	CASSYSVTMGSYEQYF	TRBV6-5	NA	NA	TRBJ2-7
TGTGCCAGTAGTATAGATAAACCTAGCGGGACCTCTACAGATACGCAGTATTTT	CASSIDKPSGTSTDTQYF	TRBV19	TRBD2	NA	TRBJ2-3
TGTGCCAGCAGTCGGAACAATGAGCAGTTCTTC	CASSRNNEQFF	TRBV27	NA	once	TRBJ2-1
TGTGCCAGAAAGGACAGCAGCTCCTACGAGCAGTACTTC	CARKDSSSYEQYF	TRBV19	NA	NA	TRBJ2-7
TGTGCCAGCAGCTTCACGGGGGAGACCCAGTACTTC	CASSFTGETQYF	TRBV11-2	NA	NA	TRBJ2-5